These T cell receptor beta chains were read from a single sample in a study of CD8 T cells in Susac syndrome. MiXCR, run by TCRdb on the immunoSEQ multiplex PCR reads, gives a single entry per CDR3 protein. The table records about 210,000 distinct CDR3 sequences, approximately 94% of them present only once. The sample taken for sequencing was CD4+ T cells from PBMCs. Receptors were obtained from a human donor with Susac syndrome. Each CDR3 is given with its conserved first and last residue. A D gene is named only where the DNA matches it firmly. A clone size is listed for some rows: how often the clone was seen (once, few, many), or a class if it is expanded.

clone_size cdr3_length d_call j_call v_call cdr3_aa cdr3_nt
- 16 TRBD2 TRBJ2-3 TRBV4-3 CASSQGLAGGADTQYF TGCGCCAGCAGCCAAGGGCTAGCGGGGGGTGCAGATACGCAGTATTTT
- 15 TRBD1 TRBJ2-1 TRBV24-1 CATRGPGQGANEQFF TGTGCCACCAGGGGGCCGGGACAGGGGGCCAATGAGCAGTTCTTC
- 13 - TRBJ2-1 TRBV7-2 CASSPELVNEQFF TGTGCCAGCAGCCCCGAACTAGTAAATGAGCAGTTCTTC
- 14 TRBD2 TRBJ2-5 TRBV6-2/TRBV6-3 CASGLAGRKGTQYF TGTGCCAGCGGGCTAGCGGGGAGAAAGGGGACCCAGTACTTC
- 18 - TRBJ1-5 TRBV7-8 CASSTANQDSYSNQPQHF TGTGCCAGCAGCACAGCTAATCAGGACAGTTATAGCAATCAGCCCCAGCATTTT
- 15 - TRBJ1-4 TRBV18 CASSPDGGRYEKLFF TGTGCCAGCTCACCAGACGGGGGGCGCTATGAAAAACTGTTTTTT
- 16 - TRBJ1-1 TRBV4-3 CASSQSHGGPWTEAFF TGCGCCAGCAGCCAAAGTCACGGGGGCCCGTGGACTGAAGCTTTCTTT
- 16 TRBD1 TRBJ2-7 TRBV7-8 CASSLTLSGTGYEQYF TGTGCCAGCAGCTTAACCCTTTCTGGGACAGGGTACGAGCAGTACTTC
- 15 - TRBJ1-2 TRBV6-5 CASSYGTGWNYGYTF TGTGCCAGCAGTTACGGTACAGGGTGGAACTATGGCTACACCTTC
- 13 TRBD1 TRBJ1-1 TRBV30 CAWTWTGNTEAFF TGTGCCTGGACATGGACAGGGAACACTGAAGCTTTCTTT
- 15 TRBD2 TRBJ2-5 TRBV5-4 CASSLELADAETQYF TGTGCCAGCAGCTTGGAACTAGCGGATGCAGAGACCCAGTACTTC
- 13 - TRBJ2-1 TRBV9 CASSAPVYNEQFF TGTGCCAGCAGCGCCCCTGTATACAATGAGCAGTTCTTC
- 16 - TRBJ2-3 TRBV7-8 CASSPLGGAGTDTQYF TGTGCCAGCAGCCCGTTAGGGGGGGCCGGCACAGATACGCAGTATTTT
- 14 - TRBJ2-1 TRBV20-1 CSARRGAGLGEQFF TGCAGTGCTAGGAGGGGTGCGGGGTTGGGTGAGCAGTTCTTC
once 13 - TRBJ1-2 TRBV6-5 CASSDLGVYGYTF TGTGCCAGCAGTGACCTAGGCGTCTATGGCTACACCTTC
few 11 - TRBJ2-5 TRBV29-1 CSVEVGETQYF TGCAGCGTTGAAGTCGGAGAGACCCAGTACTTC
once 15 TRBD1 TRBJ1-2 TRBV3-1 CASSPYRGRNYGYTF TGTGCCAGCAGCCCCTACAGGGGACGGAACTATGGCTACACCTTC
- 15 - TRBJ2-7 TRBV20-1 CSARAYKGALDEQYF TGCAGTGCTAGAGCGTACAAGGGAGCTCTCGACGAGCAGTACTTC
- 14 - TRBJ1-5 TRBV20-1 CSARTGAGNQPQHF TGCAGTGCCCGAACGGGGGCTGGCAATCAGCCCCAGCATTTT
- 18 TRBD1 TRBJ1-6 TRBV4-2 CASSQDLTGTVYNSPLHF TGTGCCAGCAGCCAAGACCTGACAGGGACGGTCTATAATTCACCCCTCCACTTT
once 14 TRBD2 TRBJ2-3 TRBV20-1 CSAPERGPTDTQYF TGCAGTGCACCTGAGCGGGGCCCCACAGATACGCAGTATTTT
- 16 TRBD1 TRBJ2-7 TRBV20-1 CSARDPGTGQTYEQYF TGCAGTGCTAGAGATCCCGGGACAGGGCAGACCTACGAGCAGTACTTC
- 15 TRBD1 TRBJ2-5 TRBV20-1 CSARGWGTDQETQYF TGCAGTGCTAGGGGGTGGGGGACAGACCAAGAGACCCAGTACTTC
- 15 - TRBJ2-3 TRBV5-6 CASSLERGGTDTQYF TGTGCCAGCAGCTTGGAGAGAGGGGGGACAGATACGCAGTATTTT
- 16 TRBD1 TRBJ2-5 TRBV24-1 CATSAVNRGAQETQYF TGTGCCACCAGTGCGGTGAACAGGGGGGCCCAAGAGACCCAGTACTTC
- 14 - TRBJ1-5 TRBV18 CASSPEQGEQPQHF TGTGCCAGCTCACCAGAACAGGGTGAACAGCCCCAGCATTTT
- 15 TRBD1 TRBJ1-6 TRBV5-6 CASSLYTGANSPLHF TGTGCCAGCAGCTTGTATACAGGGGCTAATTCACCCCTCCACTTT
- 15 - TRBJ1-5 TRBV28 CASSQRPPGVQPQHF TGTGCCAGCAGCCAACGCCCTCCGGGGGTCCAGCCCCAGCATTTT
- 15 - TRBJ2-2 TRBV6-2/TRBV6-3 CASSRRDTNTGELFF TGTGCCAGCAGCCGACGGGACACTAACACCGGGGAGCTGTTTTTT
- 14 - TRBJ2-7 TRBV20-1 CSARTGHGPYEQYF TGCAGTGCGAGAACAGGTCATGGACCCTACGAGCAGTACTTC
- 15 TRBD1 TRBJ1-1 TRBV4-3 CASSQPGQVNTEAFF TGCGCCAGCAGCCAACCGGGACAGGTGAACACTGAAGCTTTCTTT
- 13 - TRBJ1-4 TRBV20-1 CSARTDSLEKLFF TGCAGTGCTAGAACGGACAGCCTTGAAAAACTGTTTTTT
- 16 - TRBJ2-3 TRBV7-9 CASSLGSAGSTDTQYF TGTGCCAGCAGCTTAGGTTCGGCAGGTAGCACAGATACGCAGTATTTT
once 13 - TRBJ1-1 TRBV29-1 CSVGDTKGTEAFF TGCAGCGTAGGGGACACGAAAGGGACTGAAGCTTTCTTT
- 14 - TRBJ2-1 TRBV20-1 CSARVARGYNEQFF TGCAGTGCCCGGGTGGCTCGGGGGTACAATGAGCAGTTCTTC
- 12 - TRBJ2-3 TRBV12-3/TRBV12-4 CASRLAGDTQYF TGTGCCAGCCGCCTGGCAGGGGATACGCAGTATTTT
- 14 TRBD1 TRBJ1-6 TRBV6-4 CASSRQGRNSPLHF TGTGCCAGCAGCAGACAGGGTCGGAATTCACCCCTCCACTTT
- 17 - TRBJ1-4 TRBV4-2 CASSQDPVPGDSEKLFF TGTGCCAGCAGTCAGGACCCCGTCCCAGGGGATAGTGAAAAACTGTTTTTT
- 15 - TRBJ1-1 TRBV2 CASSELGGMNTEAFF TGTGCCAGCAGTGAACTGGGGGGTATGAACACTGAAGCTTTCTTT
- 13 - TRBJ1-1 TRBV6-6 CASSQGQLPEAFF TGTGCCAGCAGCCAAGGACAGCTCCCGGAAGCTTTCTTT
- 15 TRBD1 TRBJ2-1 TRBV5-4 CASSDGTGGYNEQFF TGTGCCAGCAGCGATGGGACAGGGGGGTACAATGAGCAGTTCTTC